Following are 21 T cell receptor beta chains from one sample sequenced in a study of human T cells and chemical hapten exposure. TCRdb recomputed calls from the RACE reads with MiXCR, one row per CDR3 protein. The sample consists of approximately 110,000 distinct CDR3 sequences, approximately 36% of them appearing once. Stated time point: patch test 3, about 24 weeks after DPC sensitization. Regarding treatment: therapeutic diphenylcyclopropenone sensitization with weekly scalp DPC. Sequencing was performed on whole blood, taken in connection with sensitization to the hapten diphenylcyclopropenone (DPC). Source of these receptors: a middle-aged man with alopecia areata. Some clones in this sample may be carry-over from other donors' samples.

The CDR3 bases are TGTGCCAGCAGTGAAAGGTTCACTGAAGCTTTCTTT. Protein product: CASSERFTEAFF. The gene calls are TRBV6-1 and TRBJ1-1, with no clear D. From germline, CDR1 is MNHNS and CDR2 SASEGT. The germline V and J ends were trimmed by 2 bases and 4 bases, with 5 bases remaining between them. CDR3 length: 12 residues.

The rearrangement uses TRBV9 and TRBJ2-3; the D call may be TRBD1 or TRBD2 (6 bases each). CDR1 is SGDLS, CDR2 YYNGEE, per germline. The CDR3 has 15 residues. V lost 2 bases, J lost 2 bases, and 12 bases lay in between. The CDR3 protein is CASSVGGQTTDTQYF. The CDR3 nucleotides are TGTGCCAGCAGCGTGGGGGGACAAACCACAGATACGCAGTATTTT.

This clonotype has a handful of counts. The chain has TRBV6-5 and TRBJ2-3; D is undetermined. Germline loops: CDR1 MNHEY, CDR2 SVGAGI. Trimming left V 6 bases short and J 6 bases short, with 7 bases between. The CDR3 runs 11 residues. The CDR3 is CASSHGDTQYF. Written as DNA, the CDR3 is TGTGCCAGCAGCCACGGGGATACGCAGTATTTT.

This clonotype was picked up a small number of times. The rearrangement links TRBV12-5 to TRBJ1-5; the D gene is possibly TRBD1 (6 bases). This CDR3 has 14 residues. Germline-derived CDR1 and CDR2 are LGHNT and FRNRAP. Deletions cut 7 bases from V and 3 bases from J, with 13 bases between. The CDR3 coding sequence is TGTGCTAGTGCCCCCCAGGGGTTCAATCAGCCCCAGCATTTT. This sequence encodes CASAPQGFNQPQHF.

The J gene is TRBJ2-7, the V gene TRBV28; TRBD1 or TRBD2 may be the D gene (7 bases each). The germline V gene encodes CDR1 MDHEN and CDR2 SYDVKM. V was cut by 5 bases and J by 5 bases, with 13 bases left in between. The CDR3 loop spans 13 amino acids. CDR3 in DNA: TGTGCCAGCAGTCCAGGGGGGGGCGACGAGCAGTACTTC. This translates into CASSPGGGDEQYF.

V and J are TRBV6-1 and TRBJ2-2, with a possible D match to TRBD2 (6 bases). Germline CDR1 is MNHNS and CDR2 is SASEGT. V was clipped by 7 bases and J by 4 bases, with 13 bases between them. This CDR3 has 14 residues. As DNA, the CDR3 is TGTGCCAGCATGGCAGGGAGGAGCACCGGGGAGCTGTTTTTT. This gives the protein CASMAGRSTGELFF.

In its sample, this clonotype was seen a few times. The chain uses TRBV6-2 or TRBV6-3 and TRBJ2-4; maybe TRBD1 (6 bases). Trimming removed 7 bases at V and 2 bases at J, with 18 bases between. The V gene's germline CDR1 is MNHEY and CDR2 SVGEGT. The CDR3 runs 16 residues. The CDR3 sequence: CASTPTGPLTKNIQYF. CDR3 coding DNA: TGTGCCAGCACCCCGACAGGCCCCCTGACCAAAAACATTCAGTACTTC.

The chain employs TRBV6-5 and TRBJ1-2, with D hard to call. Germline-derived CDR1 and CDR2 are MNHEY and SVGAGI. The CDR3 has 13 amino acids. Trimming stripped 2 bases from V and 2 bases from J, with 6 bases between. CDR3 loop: CASSYLANYGYTF. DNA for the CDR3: TGTGCCAGCAGTTACCTTGCAAACTATGGCTACACCTTC.

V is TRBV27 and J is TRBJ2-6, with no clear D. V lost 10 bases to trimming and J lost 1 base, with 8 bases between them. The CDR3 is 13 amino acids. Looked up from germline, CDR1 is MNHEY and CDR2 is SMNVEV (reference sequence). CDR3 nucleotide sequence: TGTGCCACCCAGATATCTGGGGCCAACGTCCTGACTTTC. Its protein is CATQISGANVLTF. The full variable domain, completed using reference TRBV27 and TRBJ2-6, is EAQVTQNPRYLITVTGKKLTVTCSQNMNHEYMSWYRQDPGLGLRQIYYSMNVEVTDKGDVPEGYKVSRKEKRNFPLILESPSPNQTSLYFCATQISGANVLTFGAGSRLTVL.

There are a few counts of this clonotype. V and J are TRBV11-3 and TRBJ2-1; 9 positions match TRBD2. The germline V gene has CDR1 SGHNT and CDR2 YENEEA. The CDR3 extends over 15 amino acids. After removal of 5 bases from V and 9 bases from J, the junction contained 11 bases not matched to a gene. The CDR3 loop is CASSPSTSGIIEQFF. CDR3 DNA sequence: TGTGCCAGCAGCCCCTCGACTAGCGGAATTATTGAGCAGTTCTTC.

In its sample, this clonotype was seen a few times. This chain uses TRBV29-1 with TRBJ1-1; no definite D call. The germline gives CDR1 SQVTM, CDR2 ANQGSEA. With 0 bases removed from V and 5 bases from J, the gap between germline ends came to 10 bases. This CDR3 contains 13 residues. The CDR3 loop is CSVEDQRRTEAFF. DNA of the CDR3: TGCAGCGTTGAAGATCAACGGAGAACTGAAGCTTTCTTT.

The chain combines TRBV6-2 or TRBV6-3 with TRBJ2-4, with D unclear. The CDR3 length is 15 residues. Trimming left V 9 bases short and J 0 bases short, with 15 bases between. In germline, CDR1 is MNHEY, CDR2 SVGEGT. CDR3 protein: CASREVPQAKNIQYF. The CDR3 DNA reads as TGTGCCAGTCGAGAGGTACCCCAAGCCAAAAACATTCAGTACTTC.

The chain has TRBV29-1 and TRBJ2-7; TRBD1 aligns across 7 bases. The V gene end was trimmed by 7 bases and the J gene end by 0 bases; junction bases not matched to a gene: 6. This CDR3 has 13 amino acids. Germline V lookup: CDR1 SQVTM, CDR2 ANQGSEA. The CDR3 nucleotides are TGCAGCGCTGAGGGGGCCAGCTCCTACGAGCAGTACTTC. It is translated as CSAEGASSYEQYF.

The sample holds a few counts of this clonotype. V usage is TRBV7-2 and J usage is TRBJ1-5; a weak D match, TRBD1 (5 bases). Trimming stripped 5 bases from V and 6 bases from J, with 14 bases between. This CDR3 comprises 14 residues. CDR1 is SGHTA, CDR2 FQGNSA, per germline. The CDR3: CASSPGHFGQPQHF. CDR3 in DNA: TGTGCCAGCAGCCCAGGACATTTCGGTCAGCCCCAGCATTTT.

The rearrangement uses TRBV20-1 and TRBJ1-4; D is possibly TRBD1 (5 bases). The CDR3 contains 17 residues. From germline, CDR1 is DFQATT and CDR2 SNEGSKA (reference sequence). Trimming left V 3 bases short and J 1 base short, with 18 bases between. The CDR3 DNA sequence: TGCAGTGCTAGTCCAGGCGGAGGGGTAGGAACTAATGAAAAACTGTTTTTT. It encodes CSASPGGGVGTNEKLFF.

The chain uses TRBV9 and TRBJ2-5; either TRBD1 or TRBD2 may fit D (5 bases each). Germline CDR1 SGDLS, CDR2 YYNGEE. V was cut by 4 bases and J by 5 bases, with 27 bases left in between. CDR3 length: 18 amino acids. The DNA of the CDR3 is TGTGCCAGCAGCACACCCCTACCGGGACCGACGGCCTCGGAGACCCAGTACTTC. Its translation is CASSTPLPGPTASETQYF.

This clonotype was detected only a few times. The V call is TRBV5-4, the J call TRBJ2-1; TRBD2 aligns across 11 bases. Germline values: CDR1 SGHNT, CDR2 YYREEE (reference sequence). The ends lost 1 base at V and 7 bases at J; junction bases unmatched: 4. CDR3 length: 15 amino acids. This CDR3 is CASSLPGLAVNEQFF. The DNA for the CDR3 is TGTGCCAGCAGCTTGCCGGGACTAGCGGTAAATGAGCAGTTCTTC.

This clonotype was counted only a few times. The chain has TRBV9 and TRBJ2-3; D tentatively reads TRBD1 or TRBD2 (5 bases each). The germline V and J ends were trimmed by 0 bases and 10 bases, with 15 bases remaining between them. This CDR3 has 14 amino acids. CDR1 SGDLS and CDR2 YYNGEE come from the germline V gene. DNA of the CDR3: TGTGCCAGCAGCGTAGCTGGGACCCAGGGAGCGCAGTATTTT. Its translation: CASSVAGTQGAQYF.

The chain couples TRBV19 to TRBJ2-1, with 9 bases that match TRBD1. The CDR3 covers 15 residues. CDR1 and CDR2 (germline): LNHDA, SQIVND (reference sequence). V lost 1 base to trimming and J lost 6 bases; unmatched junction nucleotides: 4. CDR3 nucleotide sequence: TGTGCCAGTAGTATAGGGGGACAGGGACGCAATGAGCAGTTCTTC. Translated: CASSIGGQGRNEQFF.

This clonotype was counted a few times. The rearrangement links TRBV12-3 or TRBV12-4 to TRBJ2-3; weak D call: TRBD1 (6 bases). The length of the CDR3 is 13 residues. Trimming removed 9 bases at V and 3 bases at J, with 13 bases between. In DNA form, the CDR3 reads TGTGCCAGTACAGGGTCAGGTACAGATACGCAGTATTTT. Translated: CASTGSGTDTQYF.

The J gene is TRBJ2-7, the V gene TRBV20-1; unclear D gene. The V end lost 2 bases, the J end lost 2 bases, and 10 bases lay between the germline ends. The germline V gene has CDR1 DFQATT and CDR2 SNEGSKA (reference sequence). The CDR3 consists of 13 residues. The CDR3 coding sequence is TGCAGTGCTAGAATCCCCAGCACCTACGAGCAGTACTTC. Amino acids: CSARIPSTYEQYF.